The rows below give T cell receptor beta chains drawn from one sample of a study of blood T cells in healthy people across ages. MiXCR, run by TCRdb on the 5' RACE reads, gives a single entry per CDR3 protein. The sample records approximately 800,000 distinct CDR3 sequences, more than 25% being singletons. The same sample was also studied in work on T cells of mothers and their children.

The sample consisted of blood. These receptors all come from a boy younger than 18 in good health. Both conserved end residues are part of each CDR3. D genes are given only for firm matches. Clone size is shown for a subset of rows, as once, few, many or a class of expanded clone.

clone_size	d_call	v_call	j_call	cdr3_nt	cdr3_aa
once	TRBD1	TRBV10-3	TRBJ1-3	TGTGCCATCAGTTCCGGGACAGGGGATGGAAACACCATATATTTT	CAISSGTGDGNTIYF
.	.	TRBV7-3	TRBJ1-2	TGTGCCAGCAGCTTAGTTCCGGGCTGGAGCTATGGCTACACCTTC	CASSLVPGWSYGYTF
few	.	TRBV7-9	TRBJ1-3	TGTGCCAGCAGCTTTGTGGGGATCGGTGGAAACACCATATATTTT	CASSFVGIGGNTIYF
few	TRBD2	TRBV4-2	TRBJ2-3	TGTGCCAGCAGCCCCCAGGCAGCCGGGGGGTTCACAGATACGCAGTATTTT	CASSPQAAGGFTDTQYF
.	TRBD2	TRBV5-6	TRBJ2-3	TGTGCCAGCAGCTCCCCTGGCGGGAGTAGGAGGGGTGATACGCAGTATTTT	CASSSPGGSRRGDTQYF
few	.	TRBV20-1	TRBJ2-5	TGCAGTACTAGTACAGCAGAAGAGACCCAGTACTTC	CSTSTAEETQYF
.	.	TRBV29-1	TRBJ2-3	TGCAGCGCCCGAAACACAGATACGCAGTATTTT	CSARNTDTQYF
.	.	TRBV9	TRBJ2-7	TGTGCCAGCAGCGTAGCTGGGACAACCTACGAGCAGTACTTC	CASSVAGTTYEQYF
few	.	TRBV24-1	TRBJ1-2	TGTGCCACCAGTGATAGTGGGGAGGAGTTCTTCTATGGCTACACCTTC	CATSDSGEEFFYGYTF
.	TRBD2	TRBV9	TRBJ2-2	TGTGCCAGCAGCGTAAGCGGGAGAGGGGCCGGGGAGCTGTTTTTT	CASSVSGRGAGELFF
few	TRBD2	TRBV10-3	TRBJ2-1	TGTGCCATCAGACTAGCGGGAGTAGGGAATGAGCAGTTCTTC	CAIRLAGVGNEQFF
once	.	TRBV7-9	TRBJ1-2	TGTGCCAGCAGCTCATCGGACACCTACTATGGCTACACCTTC	CASSSSDTYYGYTF
.	.	TRBV7-2	TRBJ1-2	TGTGCCAGCAGCTTATGGGGAAACGGGGCTAACTATGGCTACACCTTC	CASSLWGNGANYGYTF
few	TRBD1	TRBV20-1	TRBJ1-4	TGCAGTGCTAGAGCGGCAACGGGACAGACTAGGTCAACTAATGAAAAACTGTTTTTT	CSARAATGQTRSTNEKLFF
few	.	TRBV6-6	TRBJ1-4	TGTGCCAGCAGTTACGAGGGGACCCTAGATGAAAAACTGTTTTTT	CASSYEGTLDEKLFF
.	.	TRBV5-4	TRBJ1-2	TGTGCCAGCAGCCGACAGTCAAGCTATGGCTACACCTTC	CASSRQSSYGYTF
few	.	TRBV3-1	TRBJ2-6	TGTGCCAGCAGCCGAGGACGGGCGGAGAAGAGCGTCCTGACTTTC	CASSRGRAEKSVLTF
few	.	TRBV20-1	TRBJ2-7	TGCAGTGCCGCAACGCTTCAGGTTAACTCCTACGAGCAGTACTTC	CSAATLQVNSYEQYF
.	.	TRBV9	TRBJ2-5	TGTGCCAGCAGCCCAAGCGACGGGCTCCAAGAGACCCAGTACTTC	CASSPSDGLQETQYF
few	.	TRBV11-2	TRBJ1-2	TGTGCCAGCAGCTTAGGGGGCACCTCGAACTATGGCTACACCTTC	CASSLGGTSNYGYTF
.	TRBD1	TRBV28	TRBJ1-1	TGTGCCAGCACCGTTACCGGGACAGAATCTTGGTTCTTT	CASTVTGTESWFF
few	.	TRBV5-1	TRBJ2-5	TGCGCCAGCACGGAGCAACCGGCGGGCCAAGAGACCCAGTACTTC	CASTEQPAGQETQYF
.	.	TRBV29-1	TRBJ1-4	TGCAGCGTTGAGGTCTCTGGACGCGCCAATGAAAAACTGTTTTTT	CSVEVSGRANEKLFF
.	TRBD1	TRBV12-3/TRBV12-4	TRBJ2-5	TGTGCCAGCAGTTTAGAGGGGACAGGACAACAAGAGACCCAGTACTTC	CASSLEGTGQQETQYF
.	.	TRBV3-1	TRBJ2-5	TGTGCCAGCAGCCAAGACATAGGAGAGACCCAGTACTTC	CASSQDIGETQYF
.	.	TRBV5-6	TRBJ2-4	TGTGCCAGCAGCTTGAGACGAATAGCCAAAAACATTCAGTACTTC	CASSLRRIAKNIQYF
.	.	TRBV5-1	TRBJ2-7	TGCGCCAGCAGCTTCAGGGGGGGATACTACGAGCAGTACTTC	CASSFRGGYYEQYF
.	TRBD1	TRBV6-2/TRBV6-3	TRBJ2-5	TGTGCCAGCAGTGCCGGGACAGGGTTGGCAGAGACCCAGTACTTC	CASSAGTGLAETQYF
.	.	TRBV5-1	TRBJ1-1	TGCGCCAGCAGCTTGGCACAGGGCGGTAGCTCTGAAGCTTTCTTT	CASSLAQGGSSEAFF
few	.	TRBV4-1	TRBJ2-1	TGCGCCAGTAGCCAAGTTTGGGGGCCGACTGACAATGAGCAGTTCTTC	CASSQVWGPTDNEQFF
.	TRBD1	TRBV27	TRBJ1-1	TGTGCCAGCAGGACGGACAGGGACACCGAAGCTTTCTTT	CASRTDRDTEAFF
.	TRBD2	TRBV29-1	TRBJ2-2	TGCAGCGTTGGTGGGACTAGCGGGAGGAGGTTAGAGCTGTTTTTT	CSVGGTSGRRLELFF
.	TRBD2	TRBV7-7	TRBJ2-5	TGTGCCAGCAGCTTAGGTTCCCTAGCGGTCCAAGAGACCCAGTACTTC	CASSLGSLAVQETQYF
once	.	TRBV13	TRBJ1-4	TGTGCCAGCAGCTTGCAGGATAATCCTAATGAAAAACTGTTTTTT	CASSLQDNPNEKLFF
many	.	TRBV24-1	TRBJ2-4	TGTGCCACCAGTGATTTTGAACTAGCCAAAAACATTCAGTACTTC	CATSDFELAKNIQYF
.	.	TRBV2	TRBJ2-7	TGTGCCAGCAGTGAGATTGAGACGGGGACCTACGAGCAGTACTTC	CASSEIETGTYEQYF
.	.	TRBV19	TRBJ1-1	TGTGCCAGTAGTAACCTAAACACTGAAGCTTTCTTT	CASSNLNTEAFF
.	.	TRBV5-1	TRBJ1-1	TGCGCCAGCAGATATTGGCCAGGGGACACTGAAGCTTTCTTT	CASRYWPGDTEAFF
.	TRBD2	TRBV6-6	TRBJ2-7	TGTGCCAGCAGAACCGGGACTAGCGGATCCTACGAGCAGTACTTC	CASRTGTSGSYEQYF
once	.	TRBV4-3	TRBJ1-2	TGCGCCAGCAGCCACAGGGGAAATGGCTACACCTTC	CASSHRGNGYTF
few	TRBD2	TRBV11-2	TRBJ2-1	TGTGCCAGCAGCTTAGATAGGAATAGCGGGGCCCCGCCCTACAATGAGCAGTTCTTC	CASSLDRNSGAPPYNEQFF
.	.	TRBV20-1	TRBJ2-1	TGCAGTGCTAGAAAATCTGGGTTAGCGGCCCTACCTGGCAATGAGCAGTTCTTC	CSARKSGLAALPGNEQFF
few	.	TRBV7-9	TRBJ2-3	TGTGCCAGCAGCTTAGCGCCGGAGGGGGCGCCGGTAGATACGCAGTATTTT	CASSLAPEGAPVDTQYF
.	.	TRBV5-4	TRBJ1-2	TGTGCCAGCAGCGGGGCTGCGGAGGGCTACACCTTC	CASSGAAEGYTF
.	.	TRBV7-9	TRBJ1-5	TGTGCCAGCAGCTTAGAATGGGGGCCCCAGCATTTT	CASSLEWGPQHF
.	TRBD2	TRBV9	TRBJ2-1	TGTGCCAGCAGCGTAGGTAGCGGGGGGTCGAGGTTCTTC	CASSVGSGGSRFF
few	.	TRBV15	TRBJ2-6	TGTGCCACCAGCAGGGACAGAACCTCTGGGGCCAACGTCCTGACTTTC	CATSRDRTSGANVLTF
few	.	TRBV20-1	TRBJ2-7	TGCAGTGCTATCACGGGGCGGCCGTCCGAGCAGTACTTC	CSAITGRPSEQYF
few	.	TRBV20-1	TRBJ2-7	TGCAGTGCTAGAGAAGGGGTGGGGGCCGAGCAGTACTTC	CSAREGVGAEQYF
few	TRBD1	TRBV28	TRBJ2-3	TGTGCCAGCAGTTTCGACAGGGGGCAAAGCACAGATACGCAGTATTTT	CASSFDRGQSTDTQYF
.	.	TRBV5-1	TRBJ2-5	TGCGCCAGCAGCTCGGACACGGCGGAGACCCAGTACTTC	CASSSDTAETQYF
few	TRBD2	TRBV3-1	TRBJ2-1	TGTGCCAGCAGCCAAGGGAGCGGGGGGTCTTTATGGCAGTTCTTC	CASSQGSGGSLWQFF
.	.	TRBV3-1	TRBJ1-1	TGTGCCAGCAGCCGTCTGGCCCCTAACACTGAAGCTTTCTTT	CASSRLAPNTEAFF
few	.	TRBV12-3/TRBV12-4	TRBJ2-7	TGTGCCAGCTCTTGGTCGTACGAGCAGTACTTC	CASSWSYEQYF
.	.	TRBV4-1	TRBJ2-7	TGCGCCAGCAGCCAAGGCCCCGCAGGGGGGTACGAGCAGTACTTC	CASSQGPAGGYEQYF